Listed here is a single T cell receptor (beta chain). This record belongs to a study of technical replicates of blood from a few donors. Measured with immunoSEQ multiplex PCR; TCRdb has only the in-frame clones, and not every one. The sample includes 81,000 or so clones, around 96% of them seen just once. Trimming removed 4 bases from V and 7 bases from J; junction bases left unmatched: 18. CDR1 and CDR2 (germline): MNHNS, SASEGT. This CDR3 contains 19 residues. The receptor comes from a human donor in good health. The genes are TRBV6-1 and TRBJ2-5; 13 bases align to TRBD2. The material sequenced was T cells isolated from PBMCs. The chain's CDR3 is CASSAKTGLAGVQTTTQYF. CDR3 nucleotides: TGTGCCAGCAGTGCCAAGACCGGACTAGCGGGAGTACAGACGACGACCCAGTACTTC.